What follows are 22 T cell receptor beta chains derived from one specimen sequenced in a study of identical twins. MiXCR, run by TCRdb on the 5' RACE reads, gives a single entry per CDR3 protein. The sample holds 600,000 to 800,000 distinct CDR3 sequences, 21% seen once. These data also featured in a second study, about T cells expressing NK-cell markers.

Sequenced input: PBMCs. The source is a woman aged 18-29 years in good health.

The rearrangement links TRBV12-3 or TRBV12-4 to TRBJ2-1; D might be TRBD2 (5 bases). This CDR3 is 16 amino acids long. V was shortened by 4 bases and J by 2 bases, with 15 bases between the two germline ends. In DNA form, the CDR3 reads TGTGCCAGCAGTTCGGTTGGGCGGGCTACCTACAATGAGCAGTTCTTC. Translated: CASSSVGRATYNEQFF.

This clonotype was counted ten times or more. Given the absence of the conserved phenylalanine or tryptophan at the CDR3 end, a read error is likely. The DNA is left out, because the CDR3 cannot be placed on it with certainty; the CDR3 is given as TCRdb lists it. V is TRBV20-1 and J is TRBJ2-1; the table's D call, TRBD1, has no DNA check behind it. The germline gives CDR1 DFQATT, CDR2 SNEGSKA (reference sequence). A total of 10 residues make up the CDR3, ends included. CDR3: CSARELGGAL.

This clonotype showed up many times. The chain recombines TRBV7-2 with TRBJ2-7, with D perhaps TRBD1 (6 bases). Trimming left V 3 bases short and J 2 bases short, with 14 bases between. CDR1 and CDR2 from the germline V gene are SGHTA and FQGNSA. The CDR3 length is 15 residues. CDR3 residues: CASSFPRSGAYEQYF. DNA of the CDR3: TGTGCCAGCAGCTTCCCCCGGTCAGGGGCCTACGAGCAGTACTTC.

Ten or more counts support this clonotype. At one of its ends the junction is not consistent with the germline gene, which may arise from a read error. V is TRBV5-1 and J is TRBJ1-2, with TRBD1 identical over 11 bases. The CDR3 has 14 residues. The germline CDR1 and CDR2 sequences are SGHRS and YFSETQ. The chain's CDR3 is CASSLGQGAGGYTF. Here the CDR3 DNA reads TGTGCCAGCAGCCTAGGACAGGGGGCTGGTGGCTACACCTTC. The whole variable domain, filled in from reference TRBV5-1 and TRBJ1-2, reads KAGVTQTPRYLIKTRGQQVTLSCSPISGHRSVSWYQQTPGQGLQFLFEYFSETQRNKGNFPGRFSGRQFSNSRSEMNVSTLELGDSALYLCASSLGQGAGGYTFGSGTRLTVV.

The rearrangement links TRBV5-1 to TRBJ2-1, with 8 bases lining up with TRBD2. CDR1 is SGHRS, CDR2 YFSETQ, per germline. With V trimmed by 3 bases and J by 7 bases, 6 bases remained unmatched. The CDR3 is 14 amino acids. Here the CDR3 reads CASSSGASGNEQFF. The DNA of the CDR3 is TGCGCCAGCAGCTCGGGTGCTAGCGGGAATGAGCAGTTCTTC.

This clonotype was recorded at least ten times. The chain employs TRBV20-1 and TRBJ2-3; D is ambiguous. Germline V gene data show CDR1 as DFQATT and CDR2 as SNEGSKA (reference sequence). The CDR3 runs 12 residues. The CDR3 DNA is TGCAGCCCGACTCACTCAGCAGATACGCAGTATTTT. Protein product: CSPTHSADTQYF.

The rearrangement links TRBV6-5 to TRBJ2-1; the D gene is possibly TRBD2 (6 bases). Trimming took 2 bases from V and 7 from J, leaving 12 bases between them. The CDR3 covers 14 residues. Germline values: CDR1 MNHEY, CDR2 SVGAGI. CDR3 region: CASSYGGAGNEQFF. The CDR3 DNA is TGTGCCAGCAGTTACGGAGGCGCGGGGAATGAGCAGTTCTTC.

Only a few counts were recorded for this clonotype. This chain joins TRBV7-6 and TRBJ1-1; weak D call: TRBD1 (5 bases). Germline V gene sequence: CDR1 SGHVS, CDR2 FNYEAQ. The CDR3 is made up of 15 amino acids. V was clipped by 5 bases and J by 0 bases, with 13 bases between them. Here the CDR3 reads CASSSLTTVNTEAFF. The DNA for the CDR3 is TGTGCCAGCAGCAGCTTAACGACAGTGAACACTGAAGCTTTCTTT. The full variable domain, completed using reference TRBV7-6 and TRBJ1-1, is GAGVSQSPRYKVTKRGQDVALRCDPISGHVSLYWYRQALGQGPEFLTYFNYEAQQDKSGLPNDRFSAERPEGSISTLTIQRTEQRDSAMYRCASSSLTTVNTEAFFGQGTRLTVV.

This clonotype has only a few counts. V and J are TRBV20-1 and TRBJ2-1, with 8 bases aligning to TRBD2. Germline V gene sequence: CDR1 DFQATT, CDR2 SNEGSKA (reference sequence). The CDR3 length is 15 residues. Trimming took 3 bases from V and 6 from J; bases not matched to a gene: 10. For the CDR3, the DNA is TGCAGTGCTAGCCGGGGGGGCCCGGGAGTCAATGAGCAGTTCTTC. The encoded protein is CSASRGGPGVNEQFF.

In this sample, this clonotype turned up a few times. CDR3 sequence (DNA): TGTGCCAGCAGCCTATCACGGGCTACAAATGCTGAGCAGTTCTTC. Protein sequence: CASSLSRATNAEQFF. V usage is TRBV7-8 and J usage is TRBJ2-1; D uncertain. Germline loops: CDR1 SGHVS, CDR2 FQNEAQ. The V gene lost 5 bases and the J gene lost 9 bases, with 20 bases spanning the gap. The CDR3 loop spans 15 amino acids.

The table lists this clonotype with a few counts. This chain links TRBV7-7 with TRBJ1-4, with D perhaps TRBD1 (6 bases). This CDR3 is built from 13 residues. V was pared by 2 bases and J by 10 bases, with 11 bases between. Germline CDR1 SSHAT, CDR2 FNYEAQ (reference sequence). The CDR3 region is CASSLSGGGKLFF. The CDR3 DNA reads as TGTGCCAGCAGCTTATCTGGGGGCGGAAAACTGTTTTTT.

CDR3 coding DNA: TGTGCCAGCGCACCCTTACTAGCGCCTAGCACAGATACGCAGTATTTT. This sequence encodes CASAPLLAPSTDTQYF. The V gene is TRBV2, the J gene TRBJ2-3, with 7 bases lining up with TRBD2. Germline V CDR1 and CDR2: SNHLY, FYNNEI. J was trimmed by 0 bases and V by 8 bases; bases with no gene match: 11. This CDR3 region has 16 residues.

The count of this clonotype is one. The V and J genes are TRBV7-9 and TRBJ2-7; D uncertain. Trimming took off 2 bases at V and 7 bases at J, with 9 bases between the two ends. Germline assignment: CDR1 SEHNR and CDR2 FQNEAQ (reference sequence). The CDR3 is 12 residues long. The CDR3 loop reads CASSLPSREQYF. DNA of the CDR3: TGTGCCAGCAGCTTACCGTCACGAGAGCAGTACTTC.

V gene TRBV5-1 combines with J gene TRBJ2-1, with D perhaps TRBD1 (5 bases). Germline lookup yields CDR1 SGHRS and CDR2 YFSETQ. The V end was cut by 4 bases, the J end by 7 bases, with 15 bases between. The CDR3 has 14 amino acids. The CDR3 here is CASSAEAGSNEQFF. The CDR3 DNA follows: TGCGCCAGCAGCGCCGAGGCAGGGTCGAATGAGCAGTTCTTC. The whole variable domain, remainder taken from reference TRBV5-1 and TRBJ2-1, is KAGVTQTPRYLIKTRGQQVTLSCSPISGHRSVSWYQQTPGQGLQFLFEYFSETQRNKGNFPGRFSGRQFSNSRSEMNVSTLELGDSALYLCASSAEAGSNEQFFGPGTRLTVL.

This clonotype has at least ten counts. The chain joins TRBV20-1 to TRBJ2-7, with a weak D call TRBD2 (5 bases). V was cut by 7 bases and J by 1 base, with 14 bases left in between. The CDR3 sequence is 13 residues long. In germline, CDR1 is DFQATT, CDR2 SNEGSKA (reference sequence). CDR3 nucleotides: TGCAGTGTACCCGGGATTTGGTCCTACGAGCAGTACTTC. Translated, it gives CSVPGIWSYEQYF.

This clonotype has just a few counts. In DNA form, the CDR3 reads TGCAGTGCTTCGGGGTTATACCTAGCGGGGGGGGTTAATGAGCAGTTCTTC. This translates into CSASGLYLAGGVNEQFF. The rearrangement joins TRBV20-1 to TRBJ2-1; the match to TRBD2 covers 12 bases. The junction had 15 bases not matched to a gene; V was cut back by 5 bases and J by 7 bases. Germline-derived CDR1 and CDR2 are DFQATT and SNEGSKA (reference sequence). The CDR3 contains 17 residues.

This clonotype was observed a handful of times. This sequence joins TRBV6-1 and TRBJ2-2; D is unclear. The CDR3 has 14 amino acids. V was trimmed by 5 bases and J by 3 bases, leaving 10 bases between them. CDR1 is MNHNS, CDR2 SASEGT, per germline. In nucleotides, the CDR3 is TGTGCCAGCAGTCCCTTTCTAGACACCGGGGAGCTGTTTTTT. Translating gives CASSPFLDTGELFF.

The table lists this clonotype with a few counts. This chain joins TRBV20-1 and TRBJ2-7; TRBD1 aligns across 9 bases. The germline V gene encodes CDR1 DFQATT and CDR2 SNEGSKA (reference sequence). The CDR3 covers 12 residues. Germline trimming cut 6 bases from V and 4 bases from J; bases unmatched to any gene: 4. The CDR3, as DNA: TGCAGTGCCCGGGACAGGGCATACGAGCAGTACTTC. It codes for CSARDRAYEQYF.

This clonotype was found once. V usage is TRBV27 and J usage is TRBJ1-5, with 7 bases identical to TRBD1. V trimming: 6 bases; J trimming: 6 bases; junction bases outside the gene matches: 11. Germline CDR1 reads MNHEY; CDR2 reads SMNVEV (reference sequence). The CDR3 sequence is 15 residues long. CDR3 DNA sequence: TGTGCCAGCAGCAAGGGGGCAGGGTTAGCTCAGCCCCAGCATTTT. It yields the protein CASSKGAGLAQPQHF.

This clonotype was detected only a few times. The gene calls are TRBV2 and TRBJ2-1, with 10 bases lining up with TRBD2. The trim removed 7 bases at V and 1 base at J, leaving 19 bases unmatched. This CDR3 contains 20 residues. Germline V gene sequence: CDR1 SNHLY, CDR2 FYNNEI. CDR3 bases: TGTGCCAGCACCGGACGGGGTAGCGGGAGGTCACTAAGATCCTACAATGAGCAGTTCTTC. Translation: CASTGRGSGRSLRSYNEQFF.

In its sample, this clonotype was seen a few times. This chain joins TRBV20-1 and TRBJ1-1; D gene uncertain. With 0 bases removed from V and 1 base from J, the gap between germline ends came to 12 bases. The CDR3 has 15 amino acids. Germline CDR1 DFQATT, CDR2 SNEGSKA (reference sequence). This chain's CDR3 is CSARDVFRANTEAFF. The CDR3, as DNA: TGCAGTGCTAGAGATGTCTTCCGCGCGAACACTGAAGCTTTCTTT.

J is TRBJ1-1 and V is TRBV12-3 or TRBV12-4; possibly TRBD1 for D (5 bases). The CDR3 runs 14 residues. V dropped 5 bases and J dropped 10 bases, with 20 bases sitting between them. CDR3 protein: CASSPSRQPQGAFF. The CDR3 nucleotides read TGTGCCAGCAGTCCTTCCCGACAGCCTCAGGGAGCTTTCTTT.